This T cell receptor beta chain is from a study of CXCR3-negative and CXCR3-positive naive CD8 T cells. Study-wide background: There were 140 million or so TRB reads altogether, and each library had about 1.5 +/- 0.3 million of them. The study's findings and limits: The level of CXCR3 expression partially decreased after cryopreservation; the majority of assays used fresh PBMCs. The TRB CDR3s that CXCR3-positive naive cells carried were more hydrophobic than those of CXCR3-negative naive cells. Similar TRBV-TRBJ usage was seen in naive cells (both CXCR3-negative and CXCR3-positive), but memory cells differed.

This clonotype is medium-sized by frequency. No antigen is known for it. A CD45RO-CCR7+CD27+CD95- profile was what naive CD8+ T cells displayed. The study made its TRB cDNA libraries by 5' RACE, adding UMI labels. TCRdb derives one entry per CDR3 protein from the 5' RACE reads, leaving out DNA. This sample's clone table lists tens of thousands of distinct CDR3 sequences. CDR1 DFQATT and CDR2 SNEGSKA come from the germline V gene (reference sequence). This CDR3 contains 15 residues. The chain is built from TRBV20-1 and TRBJ2-2; TCRdb proposes TRBD2, but this gene call is untestable without DNA. The source material was naive CXCR3+ CD8+ T cells from blood. Subset here: CD45RO-CCR7+CD27+CD95- naive CD8+ T cells expressing CXCR3 (TNR3+). The sequence came from a human donor in good health. Some clones in this sample may be carry-over from other donors' samples. The CDR3 sequence is CSANNPGLATGELFF.